Listed below are T cell receptor beta chains from one sample, sequenced in a study of T-cell memory formation after mild COVID-19. MiXCR, run by TCRdb on the 5' RACE reads, gives a single entry per CDR3 protein. Of fewer than 500,000 distinct CDR3 sequences listed, around a quarter are singletons. Sequences were obtained from PBMCs or a T cell subset sorted from them (not recorded which). The receptors shown here come from an adult woman who had mild COVID-19 (a few samples of this study predate the infection). Cell type and time point are not known. CDR3s include the opening cysteine and the closing phenylalanine or tryptophan. A D gene is named only where the DNA matches it firmly. Some rows mark clone size as missing; the rest say once, few, many or name a class of expanded clone.

j_call: TRBJ2-7; v_call: TRBV29-1; clone_size: once; d_call: NA; cdr3_nt: TGCAGCGCCCTTTCCCAGGGATCCTACGAGCAGTACTTC; cdr3_aa: CSALSQGSYEQYF
j_call: TRBJ1-2; v_call: TRBV7-8; clone_size: NA; d_call: NA; cdr3_nt: TGTGCCAGCAGTTTTACAGGGTTAGACTATGGCTACACCTTC; cdr3_aa: CASSFTGLDYGYTF
j_call: TRBJ2-3; v_call: TRBV7-2; clone_size: NA; d_call: NA; cdr3_nt: TGTGCCAGCAGCTTAGCCGGCCTACACACAGATACGCAGTATTTT; cdr3_aa: CASSLAGLHTDTQYF
j_call: TRBJ2-7; v_call: TRBV11-2; clone_size: NA; d_call: TRBD1; cdr3_nt: TGTGCCAGCAGCCCCCTCGGACAGGTCAACTACGAGCAGTACTTC; cdr3_aa: CASSPLGQVNYEQYF
j_call: TRBJ2-7; v_call: TRBV5-6; clone_size: many; d_call: NA; cdr3_nt: TGTGCCAGCAGCTCACTAGGGGGTCCCCCAATGGGCGAGCAGTACTTC; cdr3_aa: CASSSLGGPPMGEQYF
j_call: TRBJ2-1; v_call: TRBV7-9; clone_size: NA; d_call: NA; cdr3_nt: TGTGCCAGCAGCCCGGGACCCCAGGTGGATGAGCAGTTCTTC; cdr3_aa: CASSPGPQVDEQFF
j_call: TRBJ2-7; v_call: TRBV4-1; clone_size: few; d_call: NA; cdr3_nt: TGCGCCAGCAGCCAACCGACAGAATCCTACGAGCAGTACTTC; cdr3_aa: CASSQPTESYEQYF
j_call: TRBJ2-3; v_call: TRBV25-1; clone_size: few; d_call: NA; cdr3_nt: TGTGCCAGAAGAGGACGGGAGAAACCCAAAGATACGCAGTATTTT; cdr3_aa: CARRGREKPKDTQYF
j_call: TRBJ2-1; v_call: TRBV29-1; clone_size: NA; d_call: TRBD1; cdr3_nt: TGCAGCGTTGATGGGTCCGACAGGGGGCGAGGCGATGAGCAGTTCTTC; cdr3_aa: CSVDGSDRGRGDEQFF
j_call: TRBJ1-1; v_call: TRBV5-4; clone_size: few; d_call: NA; cdr3_nt: TGTGCCAGCAGCTTGGCCCGGACCAGGAACACTGAAGCTTTCTTT; cdr3_aa: CASSLARTRNTEAFF
j_call: TRBJ2-1; v_call: TRBV19; clone_size: few; d_call: NA; cdr3_nt: TGTGCCAGTAGTAGGGCCCACAATGAGCAGTTCTTC; cdr3_aa: CASSRAHNEQFF
j_call: TRBJ2-5; v_call: TRBV30; clone_size: few; d_call: NA; cdr3_nt: TGTGCCTGGTGGAATGGAGAGACCCAGTACTTC; cdr3_aa: CAWWNGETQYF
j_call: TRBJ1-1; v_call: TRBV7-2; clone_size: few; d_call: TRBD1; cdr3_nt: TGTGCCAGCAGCACCGACAGGGTGGAAACTGAAGCTTTCTTT; cdr3_aa: CASSTDRVETEAFF
j_call: TRBJ2-1; v_call: TRBV5-1; clone_size: NA; d_call: TRBD2; cdr3_nt: TGCGCCAGCCAGACTAGCGGGGCCTACAATGAGCAGTTCTTC; cdr3_aa: CASQTSGAYNEQFF
j_call: TRBJ2-3; v_call: TRBV7-9; clone_size: NA; d_call: NA; cdr3_nt: TGTGCCAGCAGCTTAAAAGCCCGATGGGGCACAGATACGCAGTATTTT; cdr3_aa: CASSLKARWGTDTQYF
j_call: TRBJ2-7; v_call: TRBV15; clone_size: NA; d_call: TRBD1; cdr3_nt: TGTGCCACCAGCGACCGGGACAGGGACGGAGACGAGCAGTACTTC; cdr3_aa: CATSDRDRDGDEQYF
j_call: TRBJ2-5; v_call: TRBV7-2; clone_size: NA; d_call: TRBD2; cdr3_nt: TGTGCCAGCAGCAGACGACAGCGGGAGGGCCAAGAGACCCAGTACTTC; cdr3_aa: CASSRRQREGQETQYF
j_call: TRBJ2-7; v_call: TRBV4-3; clone_size: few; d_call: NA; cdr3_nt: TGCGCCAGCAGCCCTAGCCCCATAAAGCGGTATAGGGACGAGCAGTACTTC; cdr3_aa: CASSPSPIKRYRDEQYF
j_call: TRBJ2-6; v_call: TRBV10-3; clone_size: NA; d_call: NA; cdr3_nt: TGTGCCATCAGTGGGTTGGGGCAATCTGGGGCCAACGTCCTGACTTTC; cdr3_aa: CAISGLGQSGANVLTF
j_call: TRBJ2-3; v_call: TRBV7-6; clone_size: few; d_call: NA; cdr3_nt: TGTGCCAGCAGCTTCTGGGCAGATACGCAGTATTTT; cdr3_aa: CASSFWADTQYF
j_call: TRBJ2-5; v_call: TRBV5-6; clone_size: many; d_call: NA; cdr3_nt: TGTGCCAGCAGCTTGCGTGCGACGGGGCTAGGGGAGACCCAGTACTTC; cdr3_aa: CASSLRATGLGETQYF
j_call: TRBJ2-1; v_call: TRBV25-1; clone_size: few; d_call: NA; cdr3_nt: TGTGCCAGCAGTGAATATATGTGGGGGTCGCAGTTCTTC; cdr3_aa: CASSEYMWGSQFF
j_call: TRBJ1-2; v_call: TRBV3-1; clone_size: few; d_call: NA; cdr3_nt: TGTGCCAGCAGCCAAGAACGTCTACAGGGCGCTAACTATGGCTACACCTTC; cdr3_aa: CASSQERLQGANYGYTF
j_call: TRBJ1-2; v_call: TRBV6-5; clone_size: NA; d_call: NA; cdr3_nt: TGTGCCAGCAGTCCGCCGGTGGGTGGCTACACCTTC; cdr3_aa: CASSPPVGGYTF
j_call: TRBJ2-4; v_call: TRBV7-2; clone_size: few; d_call: NA; cdr3_nt: TGTGCCAGCAGTTTCACTGGAGGCGGGCGTTTGGGTAGCATTCAGTACTTC; cdr3_aa: CASSFTGGGRLGSIQYF
j_call: TRBJ2-5; v_call: TRBV3-1; clone_size: NA; d_call: NA; cdr3_nt: TGTGCCAGCGGAACAGGATGGGAGACCCAGTACTTC; cdr3_aa: CASGTGWETQYF
j_call: TRBJ1-1; v_call: TRBV11-3; clone_size: few; d_call: NA; cdr3_nt: TGTGCCAGCAGCTTGTCGGACAGCGGAGGAGCTTTCTTT; cdr3_aa: CASSLSDSGGAFF
j_call: TRBJ2-1; v_call: TRBV7-6; clone_size: few; d_call: TRBD2; cdr3_nt: TGTGCCAGCAGCCCAAACCCGGGACTAGCGGGAGGGAAGTCCTACAATGAGCAGTTCTTC; cdr3_aa: CASSPNPGLAGGKSYNEQFF
j_call: TRBJ1-6; v_call: TRBV12-3/TRBV12-4; clone_size: few; d_call: NA; cdr3_nt: TGTGCCAGCAGCGAGACAGAGAATTCACCCCTCCACTTT; cdr3_aa: CASSETENSPLHF
j_call: TRBJ2-2; v_call: TRBV7-9; clone_size: NA; d_call: NA; cdr3_nt: TGTGCCAGCTGCGGGGAGAACACCGGGGAGCTGTTTTTT; cdr3_aa: CASCGENTGELFF
j_call: TRBJ1-5; v_call: TRBV29-1; clone_size: few; d_call: TRBD1; cdr3_nt: TGCAGCGTTGAGGAGGGGGCCGGGCAGCCCCAGCATTTT; cdr3_aa: CSVEEGAGQPQHF
j_call: TRBJ2-7; v_call: TRBV6-2/TRBV6-3; clone_size: NA; d_call: TRBD1; cdr3_nt: TGTGCCAGCCTAGACTGGACAGGGAACTACGAGCAGTACTTC; cdr3_aa: CASLDWTGNYEQYF
j_call: TRBJ2-1; v_call: TRBV9; clone_size: NA; d_call: TRBD1; cdr3_nt: TGTGCCAGCAGCGAACCGGGACAGGGGGGAGGTGAGCAGTTCTTC; cdr3_aa: CASSEPGQGGGEQFF
j_call: TRBJ2-1; v_call: TRBV7-6; clone_size: NA; d_call: TRBD2; cdr3_nt: TGTGCCAGCAGCCCGGCCGGGACTAGCGGGATAGGCAATGAGCAGTTCTTC; cdr3_aa: CASSPAGTSGIGNEQFF
j_call: TRBJ2-1; v_call: TRBV11-1; clone_size: NA; d_call: NA; cdr3_nt: TGTGCCAGCGGAGCTTTTGGTTCTGCGGTTGAGCAGTTCTTC; cdr3_aa: CASGAFGSAVEQFF
j_call: TRBJ2-3; v_call: TRBV19; clone_size: NA; d_call: NA; cdr3_nt: TGTGCCAGTAGTACGCGTGGCAGGGGGGAAAGCACAGATACGCAGTATTTT; cdr3_aa: CASSTRGRGESTDTQYF
j_call: TRBJ2-7; v_call: TRBV5-1; clone_size: few; d_call: NA; cdr3_nt: TGCGCCAGCAGCTTGGGAACGCATAAACCCTACGAGCAGTACTTC; cdr3_aa: CASSLGTHKPYEQYF
j_call: TRBJ2-3; v_call: TRBV5-6; clone_size: many; d_call: NA; cdr3_nt: TGTGCCAGCAGCGGAGAGGGTACGCAGTATTTT; cdr3_aa: CASSGEGTQYF
j_call: TRBJ1-6; v_call: TRBV29-1; clone_size: few; d_call: TRBD1; cdr3_nt: TGCAGCGTTGGGGGACAGAAGGACTCACCCCTCCACTTT; cdr3_aa: CSVGGQKDSPLHF
j_call: TRBJ1-3; v_call: TRBV12-3/TRBV12-4; clone_size: NA; d_call: NA; cdr3_nt: TGTGCCAGCAGCCTGGACCTCACCATATATTTT; cdr3_aa: CASSLDLTIYF
j_call: TRBJ1-1; v_call: TRBV5-4; clone_size: few; d_call: NA; cdr3_nt: TGTGCCAGCAATGATCCCGACCGGGGGAACACTGAAGCTTTCTTT; cdr3_aa: CASNDPDRGNTEAFF
j_call: TRBJ2-1; v_call: TRBV24-1; clone_size: NA; d_call: NA; cdr3_nt: TGTGCCACCAGTGGGCAGGATGCTCGGCAGTTCTTC; cdr3_aa: CATSGQDARQFF
j_call: TRBJ2-7; v_call: TRBV6-5; clone_size: few; d_call: NA; cdr3_nt: TGTGCCAGCAGTTACTCCCGGCGCTCCTACGAGCAGTACTTC; cdr3_aa: CASSYSRRSYEQYF
j_call: TRBJ2-2; v_call: TRBV12-3/TRBV12-4; clone_size: few; d_call: TRBD2; cdr3_nt: TGTGCCAGCAGTTTCGTGGTGCGGGACTACCACACCGGGGAGCTGTTTTTT; cdr3_aa: CASSFVVRDYHTGELFF
j_call: TRBJ2-2; v_call: TRBV29-1; clone_size: few; d_call: TRBD1; cdr3_nt: TGCAGCGTGGTACAGGGGGCGGTTACCGGGGAGCTGTTTTTT; cdr3_aa: CSVVQGAVTGELFF
j_call: TRBJ2-7; v_call: TRBV11-2; clone_size: NA; d_call: NA; cdr3_nt: TGTGCCAGCAGCGGGGCAAATACAGCCTACGAGCAGTACTTC; cdr3_aa: CASSGANTAYEQYF